These 19 T cell receptor beta chains originate from one sample sequenced in a study of vaccination and CD4 T cells after COVID-19. Oncomine TCR Beta short-read sequencing was applied to DNA from cultured CD4+ T cells. TCRdb re-called the PCR reads through MiXCR, storing one row per CDR3 protein. The data hold some 4,600 distinct CDR3 sequences, with around 20% observed a single time. No antigen has been assigned to these receptors. Indicated treatment: roughly ten-day PBMC culture with coronavirus spike peptide pools or control peptides (ViraFEST assay). Sample: CD4+ T cells from blood, cultured in vitro. All receptors derive from a human donor who had recovered from COVID-19.

This chain connects TRBV30 to TRBJ1-2; the match to TRBD1 covers 9 bases. CDR1 GTSNPN and CDR2 SVGIG come from the germline V gene (reference sequence). CDR3 length: 13 residues. Unmatched junction bases numbered 7, after V lost 1 base and J lost 10 bases. The CDR3 DNA is TGTGCCTGGAGTGGAGGGACAGGGCGGCTCTACACCTTC. Protein product: CAWSGGTGRLYTF.

The genes are TRBV11-2 and TRBJ2-5; possible D gene TRBD2, 5 bases. Germline CDR1 reads SGHAT; CDR2 reads FQNNGV. The CDR3 runs to 16 residues. Trimming removed 2 bases from V and 1 base from J, with 14 bases in between. CDR3 sequence: CASSLMARLTQETQYF. The CDR3 region has the DNA TGTGCCAGCAGCTTAATGGCCAGACTAACCCAAGAGACCCAGTACTTC.

This chain joins TRBV18 and TRBJ1-1; maybe TRBD1 (6 bases). The CDR3 totals 15 residues. V was pared by 1 base and J by 0 bases, with 9 bases between. The germline V gene encodes CDR1 KGHSH and CDR2 LQKENI. The CDR3 DNA sequence: TGTGCCAGCTCACCACGGACAGCTATGAACACTGAAGCTTTCTTT. Translation gives CASSPRTAMNTEAFF.

This sequence joins TRBV7-2 and TRBJ1-2; 7 nucleotides align to TRBD1. Germline lookup yields CDR1 SGHTA and CDR2 FQGNSA. Unmatched junction bases numbered 14, after V lost 5 bases and J lost 8 bases. This CDR3 contains 15 residues. Here the CDR3 reads CASSVTQGVPGGYTF. CDR3 sequence (DNA): TGTGCCAGCAGCGTAACCCAGGGGGTACCGGGGGGCTACACCTTC.

By sample fraction, this clonotype is medium-sized (0.01 to 0.1%). This chain uses TRBV20-1 with TRBJ2-3; D ambiguous. V lost 6 bases to trimming and J lost 3 bases, with 10 bases between them. Per the germline V gene, CDR1 is DFQATT and CDR2 is SNEGSKA (reference sequence). The CDR3 extends over 12 amino acids. The DNA of the CDR3 is TGCAGTGCCCCGGTAGGGACAGATACGCAGTATTTT. Protein product: CSAPVGTDTQYF.

The chain is built from TRBV10-3 and TRBJ2-5, with TRBD1 as a possible D gene (6 bases). Germline CDR1 ENHRY, CDR2 SYGVKD. This CDR3 has 13 residues. V dropped 6 bases and J dropped 2 bases, with 10 bases sitting between them. The CDR3 DNA reads as TGTGCCATCAGCGCCGGACAGCAAGAGACCCAGTACTTC. This gives the protein CAISAGQQETQYF.

This clonotype was detected only a few times. The chain combines TRBV5-1 with TRBJ2-1, with 8 bases that match TRBD1. Germline CDR1 and CDR2: SGHRS and YFSETQ. This CDR3 comprises 15 residues. The V and J ends lost 1 base and 7 bases, in that order; junction bases with no gene match: 7. The DNA of the CDR3 is TGCGCCAGCAGCTTGTCGGCAGGGGGCTGGAATGAGCAGTTCTTC. It encodes CASSLSAGGWNEQFF.

This clonotype was found a few times. This chain uses TRBV19 with TRBJ1-5; maybe TRBD1 (6 bases). This CDR3 is built from 14 residues. Germline V gene data show CDR1 as LNHDA and CDR2 as SQIVND (reference sequence). V lost 0 bases and J lost 5, with 8 bases in between. CDR3 residues: CASSIEGGHQPQHF. The CDR3 DNA is TGTGCCAGTAGTATAGAGGGGGGGCATCAGCCCCAGCATTTT.

This clonotype is labeled medium-sized. CDR3 sequence (DNA): TGTGCCAGCAGTCGAACGGCAGAGTTCTATCTTTATGGCTACACCTTC. Translation: CASSRTAEFYLYGYTF. The rearrangement links TRBV6-1 to TRBJ1-2, with no clear D. The CDR3 has 16 residues. Deletions cut 5 bases from V and 5 bases from J, with 21 bases between. Germline CDR1 and CDR2: MNHNS and SASEGT.

This clonotype rates as medium-sized. The V call is TRBV20-1, the J call TRBJ1-4; possibly TRBD1 for D (6 bases). CDR3 size: 10 residues. Germline-derived CDR1 and CDR2 are DFQATT and SNEGSKA (reference sequence). V shed 5 bases and J shed 8 bases, with 6 bases lying between them. CDR3 protein: CSAGQEKLFF. The CDR3 coding sequence is TGCAGTGCTGGACAGGAAAAACTGTTTTTT.

V is TRBV6-1 and J is TRBJ2-7, with TRBD1 as a possible D gene (5 bases). The CDR3 is 13 amino acids. Trimming shortened V by 5 bases and J by 2 bases, and 10 bases separated the two germline ends. The V gene's germline CDR1 is MNHNS and CDR2 SASEGT. The CDR3 coding sequence is TGTGCCAGCAGTAAAGACAGCCCCTACGAGCAGTACTTC. Protein sequence: CASSKDSPYEQYF.

V usage is TRBV18 and J usage is TRBJ2-2; D may be TRBD2 (6 bases). Germline lookup yields CDR1 KGHSH and CDR2 LQKENI. This CDR3 is 14 amino acids long. Trimming cost V 8 bases and J 5 bases, with 15 bases left between them. In DNA, the CDR3 is TGTGCCAGCACCCCTGGGACTGGAACCGGGGAGCTGTTTTTT. It is translated as CASTPGTGTGELFF.

The J gene is TRBJ2-5, the V gene TRBV5-1, with 9 nucleotides matching TRBD2. V shed 0 bases, J shed 1 base, and the junction held 4 bases outside the gene matches. Germline CDR1 and CDR2: SGHRS and YFSETQ. The CDR3 length is 16 residues. In DNA form, the CDR3 reads TGCGCCAGCAGCTTGGCCCTAGCGGGGAGCCAAGAGACCCAGTACTTC. As protein: CASSLALAGSQETQYF.

This clonotype has more than one count but fewer than ten. The chain combines TRBV5-1 with TRBJ1-6; TRBD1 is a possible D gene (5 bases). The V and J ends lost 7 bases and 7 bases respectively, with 12 bases between them. Looked up from germline, CDR1 is SGHRS and CDR2 is YFSETQ. The CDR3 covers 13 residues. CDR3 DNA sequence: TGCGCCAGCCGCACTGGGGGGAATTCACCCCTCCACTTT. Amino acid sequence: CASRTGGNSPLHF.

This clonotype is medium-sized in the sample. The rearrangement uses TRBV14 and TRBJ1-2; TRBD1 is a possible D gene (5 bases). Germline V gene data show CDR1 as SGHDN and CDR2 as FVKESK. The CDR3 length is 13 residues. Between the trimmed V and J ends, which lost 4 bases and 9 bases, there was a span of 15 bases. CDR3 sequence (DNA): TGTGCCAGCAGCCCGACGGGACCACCACGCTACACCTTC. Amino acid sequence: CASSPTGPPRYTF. Full variable domain (remainder filled in from reference TRBV14 and TRBJ1-2): EAGVTQFPSHSVIEKGQTVTLRCDPISGHDNLYWYRRVMGKEIKFLLHFVKESKQDESGMPNNRFLAERTGGTYSTLKVQPAELEDSGVYFCASSPTGPPRYTFGSGTRLTVV.

This clonotype appeared a few times. This chain uses TRBV6-4 with TRBJ2-5, with no clear D. The CDR3 loop spans 11 amino acids. V shed 6 bases and J shed 3 bases, with 5 bases lying between them. Germline-derived CDR1 and CDR2 are MRHNA and SNTAGT. CDR3 DNA sequence: TGTGCCAGCAGGCCCGAAGAGACCCAGTACTTC. Residues: CASRPEETQYF.

The gene calls are TRBV7-9 and TRBJ2-2; 12 bases line up with TRBD1. The junction had 8 bases not matched to a gene; V was cut back by 5 bases and J by 7 bases. The CDR3 spans 16 residues. Germline CDR1 and CDR2: SEHNR and FQNEAQ (reference sequence). This CDR3 reads CASSLTGQGAGGELFF. CDR3 DNA sequence: TGTGCCAGCAGCCTTACGGGACAGGGGGCCGGCGGGGAGCTGTTTTTT. Using reference TRBV7-9 and TRBJ2-2 for the parts outside the CDR3, the full variable domain is DTGVSQNPRHKITKRGQNVTFRCDPISEHNRLYWYRQTLGQGPEFLTYFQNEAQLEKSRLLSDRFSAERPKGSFSTLEIQRTEQGDSAMYLCASSLTGQGAGGELFFGEGSRLTVL.

A few counts support this clonotype. The chain joins TRBV6-1 to TRBJ1-6, with 7 bases lining up with TRBD1. J gave up 0 bases and V 1 base, and 6 bases lay outside the gene matches. This CDR3 region has 18 residues. The germline CDR1 and CDR2 sequences are MNHNS and SASEGT. CDR3 sequence: CASSEGDSTFSYNSPLHF. The CDR3 DNA reads as TGTGCCAGCAGTGAAGGGGACAGCACTTTCTCCTATAATTCACCCCTCCACTTT.

This clonotype has a handful of counts. The V gene is TRBV6-1, the J gene TRBJ1-1, with D possibly being TRBD1 (5 bases). Trimming stripped 6 bases from V and 1 base from J, with 12 bases between. The CDR3 runs 14 residues. In germline, CDR1 is MNHNS, CDR2 SASEGT. The CDR3 loop is CASRGAGPNTEAFF. The CDR3 coding sequence is TGTGCCAGCAGGGGAGCAGGGCCGAACACTGAAGCTTTCTTT.